Each of the 26 T cell receptor beta chains below was sequenced from the same sample in a study of shared clonotypes between healthy human individuals. Assay used: immunoSEQ multiplex PCR; TCRdb lists only in-frame clones, some missing. The data show about 450,000 clones, with about four fifths seen just once and around 14% held by the top ten. The sequenced sample was PBMCs. The source of these receptors is a woman aged 40 to 49 in good health. Some clones in this sample may be carry-over from other donors' samples.

The chain links TRBV7-3 to TRBJ1-5, with D unresolved. This CDR3 has 15 amino acids. In germline, CDR1 is SGHTA, CDR2 FQGTGA. The V and J ends lost 5 bases and 0 bases respectively, with 11 bases between them. In DNA form, the CDR3 reads TGTGCCAGCAGCCCGGGATCCTATAGCAATCAGCCCCAGCATTTT. Translating gives CASSPGSYSNQPQHF.

The table lists this clone with a count of one. The chain carries TRBV5-1 and TRBJ1-1; a possible D gene is TRBD1 (5 bases). The CDR3 length is 13 residues. From germline, CDR1 is SGHRS and CDR2 YFSETQ. Trimming took 4 bases from V and 10 from J, leaving 17 bases between them. The CDR3 spells CASSEGDLPGAFF. Written as DNA, the CDR3 is TGCGCCAGCAGCGAAGGGGACCTCCCGGGAGCTTTCTTT.

Concerning this clone: At the DNA level, this CDR3 is encoded by other sequences in the same sample as well. This chain connects TRBV18 to TRBJ2-5; D gene ambiguous. CDR3 length: 12 amino acids. Germline V lookup: CDR1 KGHSH, CDR2 LQKENI. The V and J ends lost 3 bases and 1 base respectively, with 3 bases between them. The CDR3 nucleotides are TGTGCCAGCTCACCGGGCCAAGAGACCCAGTACTTC. As protein: CASSPGQETQYF.

The chain recombines TRBV10-3 with TRBJ1-1; D is undetermined. CDR3 size: 14 residues. Germline CDR1 ENHRY, CDR2 SYGVKD. The ends were cut back, 3 bases at V and 1 base at J, with 9 bases in the middle. CDR3 sequence (DNA): TGTGCCATCAGTGAAAATGTAGGGAACACTGAAGCTTTCTTT. Encoded protein: CAISENVGNTEAFF.

This clone was found many times. CDR3 protein: CASSYNAQTDTQYF. DNA of the CDR3: TGTGCCAGCAGTTATAACGCGCAAACAGATACGCAGTATTTT. V gene TRBV6-5 combines with J gene TRBJ2-3; unclear D gene. CDR3 length equals 14 residues. CDR1 is MNHEY, CDR2 SVGAGI, per germline. V was pared by 3 bases and J by 3 bases, with 10 bases between.

The chain joins TRBV10-3 to TRBJ2-6; 7 positions agree with TRBD1. Germline trimming cut 3 bases from V and 2 bases from J; bases unmatched to any gene: 7. The CDR3 sequence is 17 residues long. CDR1 ENHRY and CDR2 SYGVKD come from the germline V gene. CDR3 amino acids: CAISDQTGEAGANVLTF. The DNA of the CDR3 is TGTGCCATCAGTGATCAAACAGGGGAAGCTGGGGCCAACGTCCTGACTTTC.

The chain combines TRBV10-3 with TRBJ2-5; 8 bases fit TRBD1. The germline CDR1 and CDR2 sequences are ENHRY and SYGVKD. With 3 bases clipped from V and 7 bases from J, the junction kept 1 base outside the gene matches. The CDR3 totals 12 residues. The CDR3 spells CAISDQGATQYF. The CDR3 region has the DNA TGTGCCATCAGTGATCAGGGGGCGACCCAGTACTTC.

The V and J genes are TRBV25-1 and TRBJ1-3; D gene uncertain. Germline V gene lookup returns CDR1 MGHDK and CDR2 SYGVNS. Trimming pared 1 base from V and 0 bases from J, leaving 10 bases between. The CDR3 consists of 16 residues. In DNA form, the CDR3 reads TGTGCCAGCAGTGAATTGGGCTCCTACTCTGGAAACACCATATATTTT. It translates to CASSELGSYSGNTIYF.

The V and J genes are TRBV9 and TRBJ2-7; 10 bases are shared with TRBD1. Per germline, CDR1 SGDLS and CDR2 YYNGEE. The CDR3 has 14 amino acids. J gave up 3 bases and V 3 bases, and 3 bases lay outside the gene matches. In nucleotides, the CDR3 is TGTGCCAGCAGCGCCGGGACAGGGGACTACGAGCAGTACTTC. This sequence encodes CASSAGTGDYEQYF.

The rearrangement joins TRBV7-3 to TRBJ2-5; 8 nucleotides agree with TRBD2. V lost 5 bases, J lost 5 bases, and 10 bases stayed unmatched. CDR3 length: 15 residues. Germline V gene lookup returns CDR1 SGHTA and CDR2 FQGTGA. Written as DNA, the CDR3 is TGTGCCAGCAGCGTATCGGGGTCGGGAGGGGAGACCCAGTACTTC. Translation: CASSVSGSGGETQYF.

The J gene is TRBJ1-4, the V gene TRBV18; D gene unclear. The length of the CDR3 is 13 residues. The V end lost 3 bases, the J end lost 4 bases, and 6 bases lay between the germline ends. Per the germline V gene, CDR1 is KGHSH and CDR2 is LQKENI. CDR3 DNA: TGTGCCAGCTCACCGACAAATAATGAAAAACTGTTTTTT. Translation: CASSPTNNEKLFF.

This clone was seen just once. V usage is TRBV28 and J usage is TRBJ1-4; D is uncertain. The germline V and J ends were trimmed by 5 bases and 10 bases, with 17 bases remaining between them. In germline, CDR1 is MDHEN, CDR2 SYDVKM. CDR3 length: 14 amino acids. The CDR3 here is CASSGQVDWGKLFF. The CDR3, as DNA: TGTGCCAGCAGTGGGCAGGTGGATTGGGGAAAACTGTTTTTT.

V gene TRBV2 combines with J gene TRBJ2-7, with D unclear. The V gene lost 2 bases and the J gene lost 8 bases, with 7 bases spanning the gap. The CDR3 length is 11 residues. CDR1 is SNHLY and CDR2 is FYNNEI in the germline V gene. In DNA form, the CDR3 reads TGTGCCAGCAGTGAACAATTGCAGCAGTACTTC. It translates to CASSEQLQQYF.

This chain links TRBV6-6 with TRBJ1-3; D possibly corresponds to TRBD1 (5 bases). Germline loops: CDR1 MNHNY, CDR2 SVGAGI (reference sequence). Deletions cut 2 bases from V and 4 bases from J, with 9 bases between. CDR3 length equals 14 residues. This CDR3 is CASSYRGSGNTIYF. The CDR3 DNA sequence: TGTGCCAGCAGTTACAGGGGTTCCGGAAACACCATATATTTT.

This clone was seen once. The V call is TRBV11-2, the J call TRBJ2-7; 8 bases map to TRBD1. The germline gives CDR1 SGHAT, CDR2 FQNNGV. Trimming at V came to 5 bases and at J to 1 base, leaving 7 bases not matched to a gene. The CDR3 length is 15 residues. The CDR3 loop is CASSRRGQESYEQYF. As DNA, the CDR3 is TGTGCCAGCAGCAGACGGGGACAGGAGTCCTACGAGCAGTACTTC.

The chain is built from TRBV5-6 and TRBJ2-7, with D unresolved. The germline CDR1 and CDR2 sequences are SGHDT and YYEEEE. V lost 2 bases and J 2 bases, leaving 8 bases between the germline ends. CDR3 length: 13 residues. The CDR3 nucleotides read TGTGCCAGCAGCTTAGATCCGCCCTACGAGCAGTACTTC. Amino acid sequence: CASSLDPPYEQYF.

Notes on this clone: At the DNA level, this CDR3 is encoded by other sequences in the same sample as well. This rearrangement joins TRBV29-1 to TRBJ2-2; possible D gene TRBD1, 5 bases. The CDR3 extends over 13 amino acids. Germline V gene lookup returns CDR1 SQVTM and CDR2 ANQGSEA. V lost 4 bases, J lost 2 bases, and 8 bases lay in between. The CDR3, as DNA: TGCAGCGTTGGGGGCGGAAACACCGGGGAGCTGTTTTTT. Its protein product is CSVGGGNTGELFF.

This rearrangement joins TRBV28 to TRBJ1-5, with D possibly matching TRBD1 (5 bases). Germline V gene data show CDR1 as MDHEN and CDR2 as SYDVKM. The ends were cut back, 2 bases at V and 4 bases at J, with 12 bases in the middle. The CDR3 length is 15 residues. The CDR3 DNA reads TGTGCCAGCAGTTTACGGGGCAAAAATAATCAGCCCCAGCATTTT. It codes for CASSLRGKNNQPQHF. Drawing the rest from reference TRBV28 and TRBJ1-5, the complete variable domain is DVKVTQSSRYLVKRTGEKVFLECVQDMDHENMFWYRQDPGLGLRLIYFSYDVKMKEKGDIPEGYSVSREKKERFSLILESASTNQTSMYLCASSLRGKNNQPQHFGDGTRLSIL.

This clone has a handful of counts. The rearrangement joins TRBV28 to TRBJ1-4, with D uncertain. This CDR3 comprises 14 residues. Between the trimmed V and J ends, which lost 3 bases and 8 bases, there was a span of 13 bases. Germline-derived CDR1 and CDR2 are MDHEN and SYDVKM. CDR3 sequence: CASSLEVFGEKLFF. The CDR3 bases are TGTGCCAGCAGTTTGGAGGTCTTCGGAGAAAAACTGTTTTTT.

This clone was counted only a few times. The genes are TRBV7-2 and TRBJ2-1; no clear D gene. Per the germline V gene, CDR1 is SGHTA and CDR2 is FQGNSA. The CDR3 is 17 amino acids. V lost 4 bases and J 4 bases, leaving 20 bases between the germline ends. CDR3 coding DNA: TGTGCCAGCAGCTATACGGCGACGCCCTGGGGTTACAATGAGCAGTTCTTC. This translates into CASSYTATPWGYNEQFF.

The rearrangement links TRBV6-4 to TRBJ1-1; D possibly corresponds to TRBD1 (5 bases). The CDR3 is 15 residues long. Germline lookup yields CDR1 MRHNA and CDR2 SNTAGT. Trimming removed 6 bases at V and 0 bases at J, with 14 bases between. CDR3 nucleotides: TGTGCCAGCAGGGGCCCCGGGGCAATGAACACTGAAGCTTTCTTT. The encoded protein is CASRGPGAMNTEAFF.

V and J are TRBV4-1 and TRBJ2-5; D is possibly TRBD1 or TRBD2 (5 bases each). The J call may be faulty, since TRBJ2-7 better matches the DNA end. The length of the CDR3 is 13 residues. Germline CDR1 is MGHRA and CDR2 is YSYEKL. CDR3 region: CASSLGANYEQYF. DNA for the CDR3: TGCGCCAGCAGCCTCGGGGCCAACTACGAGCAGTACTTC.

The chain joins TRBV18 to TRBJ1-1, with D maybe TRBD1 (5 bases). This CDR3 comprises 13 residues. The germline V and J ends were trimmed by 4 bases and 1 base, with 7 bases remaining between them. CDR1 is KGHSH and CDR2 is LQKENI in the germline V gene. This chain's CDR3 is CASSRGQNTEAFF. The DNA of the CDR3 is TGTGCCAGCTCACGCGGACAGAACACTGAAGCTTTCTTT.

This rearrangement joins TRBV30 to TRBJ1-4, with 10 bases that match TRBD1. V gave up 2 bases and J gave up 3 bases; unmatched junction bases: 15. The CDR3 consists of 19 residues. The germline V gene has CDR1 GTSNPN and CDR2 SVGIG (reference sequence). CDR3 sequence (DNA): TGTGCCTGGAGTCTTTCCCGGGACAGGGGCCTTAGGGCTAATGAAAAACTGTTTTTT. As protein: CAWSLSRDRGLRANEKLFF. Based on the CDR3 plus reference TRBV30 and TRBJ1-4, the full variable domain is SQTIHQWPATLVQPVGSPLSLECTVEGTSNPNLYWYRQAAGRGLQLLFYSVGIGQISSEVPQNLSASRPQDRQFILSSKKLLLSDSGFYLCAWSLSRDRGLRANEKLFFGSGTQLSVL.

V gene TRBV29-1 combines with J gene TRBJ2-7, with unresolved D. CDR1 is SQVTM, CDR2 ANQGSEA, per germline. The V and J ends lost 4 bases and 0 bases respectively, with 10 bases between them. The CDR3 has 13 residues. CDR3 DNA sequence: TGCAGCGTTGTGTTGGAGTTCTCCTACGAGCAGTACTTC. The encoded protein is CSVVLEFSYEQYF.

The chain joins TRBV19 to TRBJ1-5; a weak D match, TRBD1 (6 bases). CDR1 and CDR2 from the germline V gene are LNHDA and SQIVND (reference sequence). The CDR3 runs to 16 residues. V lost 1 base and J lost 8, with 18 bases in between. This CDR3 reads CASSIVNLIPGEPQHF. Here the CDR3 DNA reads TGTGCCAGTAGTATAGTTAACTTAATTCCAGGGGAGCCCCAGCATTTT.